This T cell receptor (beta chain) was profiled in a study of response to subunit inactivated influenza vaccine. This clonotype was recorded a few times. V was clipped by 2 bases and J by 13 bases, with 11 bases between them. CDR3 length: 11 residues. Germline CDR1 MDHEN, CDR2 SYDVKM. TCRdb recomputed calls from the RT-PCR reads with MiXCR, one row per CDR3 protein. The repertoire consists of just under 550,000 distinct CDR3 sequences, with around 21% occurring once and the leading ten covering 2.5% to 3%. These same records also appear under a second study, on T cells expressing NK-cell markers. In that study: UMIs were included in TCR beta cDNA generated by 5'RACE template switching. Of eight sequenced donors, seven were HCMV-seropositive and one HCMV-seronegative.

The chain couples TRBV28 to TRBJ2-5; D ambiguous. This clonotype was sampled from a middle-aged man who received an inactivated influenza vaccine. The specimen was CD4+ T cells sorted from PBMCs, collected roughly 12 days after vaccination. CDR3 protein: CASSLGPRRYF. CDR3 coding DNA: TGTGCCAGCAGTTTAGGCCCCCGGCGGTACTTC.